A selection of T cell receptor beta chains follows, all from one sample in a study of cytomegalovirus exposure and HLA in healthy donors. TCRdb keeps only in-frame clones here, not all; method: immunoSEQ multiplex PCR. The data contain 150,000 to 200,000 clones, roughly 79% of them singletons. The sequencing input was PBMCs. The receptors come from a man aged 25 to 45 in good health and CMV-seronegative. Both conserved end residues are part of each CDR3. Fields, in order: J gene, V gene, D gene, clone size, CDR3 protein, CDR3 DNA. D genes are given only for firm matches. Expanded clones get a size class; other rows say once, few or many, or leave the size out.

J gene: TRBJ2-2; V gene: TRBV18; D gene: NA; clone size: few; CDR3 protein: CASSPAAGQTGELFF; CDR3 DNA: TGTGCCAGCTCACCAGCTGCAGGACAGACCGGGGAGCTGTTTTTT
J gene: TRBJ1-4; V gene: TRBV4-1; D gene: NA; clone size: NA; CDR3 protein: CASRGRNEKLFF; CDR3 DNA: TGCGCCAGCAGAGGGAGAAATGAAAAACTGTTTTTT
J gene: TRBJ2-1; V gene: TRBV7-6; D gene: TRBD1; clone size: NA; CDR3 protein: CASSPRQGGYNEQFF; CDR3 DNA: TGTGCCAGCAGCCCCAGACAGGGTGGGTACAATGAGCAGTTCTTC
J gene: TRBJ1-2; V gene: TRBV27; D gene: TRBD1; clone size: NA; CDR3 protein: CASSPGQGNYGYTF; CDR3 DNA: TGTGCCAGCAGTCCGGGACAGGGAAACTATGGCTACACCTTC
J gene: TRBJ1-1; V gene: TRBV19; D gene: NA; clone size: NA; CDR3 protein: CASSPTPRVTEAFF; CDR3 DNA: TGTGCCAGTAGTCCAACCCCCAGGGTGACTGAAGCTTTCTTT
J gene: TRBJ1-2; V gene: TRBV5-1; D gene: TRBD1; clone size: NA; CDR3 protein: CASSLEGGGYGYTF; CDR3 DNA: TGCGCCAGCAGCTTGGAAGGGGGCGGCTATGGCTACACCTTC
J gene: TRBJ2-1; V gene: TRBV7-6; D gene: TRBD2; clone size: once; CDR3 protein: CASSLVVQLAGVSHEQFF; CDR3 DNA: TGTGCCAGCAGCCTAGTGGTCCAACTAGCGGGAGTGAGCCATGAGCAGTTCTTC
J gene: TRBJ2-1; V gene: TRBV29-1; D gene: TRBD2; clone size: NA; CDR3 protein: CSAPGGVFSYNEQFF; CDR3 DNA: TGCAGCGCCCCGGGGGGGGTATTCTCCTACAATGAGCAGTTCTTC
J gene: TRBJ1-2; V gene: TRBV4-1; D gene: TRBD1; clone size: NA; CDR3 protein: CASSQFQGAINKRGYTF; CDR3 DNA: TGCGCCAGCAGCCAATTTCAGGGGGCGATTAATAAGCGGGGCTACACCTTC
J gene: TRBJ2-2; V gene: TRBV5-4; D gene: TRBD1; clone size: NA; CDR3 protein: CASNPGTGDYTGELFF; CDR3 DNA: TGTGCCAGCAACCCGGGGACAGGGGACTACACCGGGGAGCTGTTTTTT
J gene: TRBJ2-2; V gene: TRBV7-7; D gene: NA; clone size: NA; CDR3 protein: CASSAPGPGELFF; CDR3 DNA: TGTGCCAGCAGCGCTCCAGGGCCCGGGGAGCTGTTTTTT
J gene: TRBJ1-2; V gene: TRBV28; D gene: NA; clone size: NA; CDR3 protein: CASSDTSNYGYTF; CDR3 DNA: TGTGCCAGCAGCGACACATCTAACTATGGCTACACCTTC
J gene: TRBJ2-7; V gene: TRBV6-5; D gene: TRBD2; clone size: NA; CDR3 protein: CASRPGLGGYEQYF; CDR3 DNA: TGTGCCAGCAGGCCGGGACTAGGGGGCTACGAGCAGTACTTC
J gene: TRBJ2-1; V gene: TRBV9; D gene: TRBD2; clone size: NA; CDR3 protein: CASSVSSGLADYNEQFF; CDR3 DNA: TGTGCCAGCAGCGTATCCTCGGGACTAGCGGACTACAATGAGCAGTTCTTC
J gene: TRBJ2-1; V gene: TRBV28; D gene: TRBD2; clone size: NA; CDR3 protein: CASSSLGGYEQFF; CDR3 DNA: TGTGCCAGCAGTTCCCTGGGAGGGTATGAGCAGTTCTTC
J gene: TRBJ2-7; V gene: TRBV5-6; D gene: NA; clone size: NA; CDR3 protein: CASSARGGHEQYF; CDR3 DNA: TGTGCCAGCAGCGCGAGGGGGGGCCACGAGCAGTACTTC
J gene: TRBJ1-1; V gene: TRBV5-4; D gene: NA; clone size: few; CDR3 protein: CASSLDREGEAFF; CDR3 DNA: TGTGCCAGCAGCTTGGACAGGGAGGGTGAAGCTTTCTTT
J gene: TRBJ2-3; V gene: TRBV19; D gene: TRBD2; clone size: NA; CDR3 protein: CASSILTSGSDTQYF; CDR3 DNA: TGTGCCAGTAGTATCCTGACTAGCGGCTCCGATACGCAGTATTTT
J gene: TRBJ2-3; V gene: TRBV5-1; D gene: NA; clone size: NA; CDR3 protein: CASSPWSGLPDTQYF; CDR3 DNA: TGCGCCAGCAGCCCCTGGAGCGGGTTGCCAGATACGCAGTATTTT
J gene: TRBJ2-7; V gene: TRBV5-1; D gene: NA; clone size: once; CDR3 protein: CASSLVGTPVHEQYF; CDR3 DNA: TGCGCCAGCAGCTTGGTTGGGACTCCCGTTCACGAGCAGTACTTC
J gene: TRBJ2-7; V gene: TRBV11-1; D gene: TRBD1; clone size: NA; CDR3 protein: CASSSDRGPYEQYF; CDR3 DNA: TGTGCCAGCAGCTCGGACAGGGGACCCTACGAGCAGTACTTC
J gene: TRBJ2-2; V gene: TRBV7-2; D gene: NA; clone size: few; CDR3 protein: CASSLVSAGELFF; CDR3 DNA: TGTGCCAGCAGCTTAGTGTCCGCCGGGGAGCTGTTTTTT
J gene: TRBJ1-3; V gene: TRBV10-3; D gene: TRBD1; clone size: NA; CDR3 protein: CAISEGTGGTGNTIYF; CDR3 DNA: TGTGCCATCAGTGAAGGGACAGGTGGGACTGGAAACACCATATATTTT
J gene: TRBJ1-1; V gene: TRBV30; D gene: NA; clone size: few; CDR3 protein: CAWSGQNTEAFF; CDR3 DNA: TGTGCCTGGAGTGGACAGAACACTGAAGCTTTCTTT
J gene: TRBJ2-3; V gene: TRBV5-1; D gene: TRBD2; clone size: few; CDR3 protein: CASDGLAGDTQYF; CDR3 DNA: TGCGCCAGCGACGGACTAGCGGGAGATACGCAGTATTTT
J gene: TRBJ2-7; V gene: TRBV18; D gene: NA; clone size: NA; CDR3 protein: CASSPPSQGSSYEQYF; CDR3 DNA: TGTGCCAGCTCACCACCGAGCCAGGGGAGCTCCTACGAGCAGTACTTC
J gene: TRBJ2-4; V gene: TRBV7-2; D gene: NA; clone size: NA; CDR3 protein: CASSLEFGGVKNIQYF; CDR3 DNA: TGTGCCAGCAGCTTAGAATTCGGCGGGGTAAAAAACATTCAGTACTTC
J gene: TRBJ1-5; V gene: TRBV7-6; D gene: TRBD1; clone size: NA; CDR3 protein: CASSFGDRGGQPQHF; CDR3 DNA: TGTGCCAGCAGCTTTGGCGACAGGGGGGGTCAGCCCCAGCATTTT
J gene: TRBJ1-1; V gene: TRBV7-9; D gene: NA; clone size: NA; CDR3 protein: CSSWSRNTEAFF; CDR3 DNA: TGTTCCAGCTGGTCCAGGAACACTGAAGCTTTCTTT
J gene: TRBJ1-5; V gene: TRBV30; D gene: NA; clone size: NA; CDR3 protein: CAWSVGRAPQPQHF; CDR3 DNA: TGTGCCTGGAGTGTAGGGCGGGCTCCTCAGCCCCAGCATTTT
J gene: TRBJ1-6; V gene: TRBV5-1; D gene: NA; clone size: NA; CDR3 protein: CASSLNSLGDSPLHF; CDR3 DNA: TGCGCCAGCAGCTTGAATTCATTAGGGGATTCACCCCTCCACTTT
J gene: TRBJ2-1; V gene: TRBV28; D gene: TRBD1; clone size: NA; CDR3 protein: CASRAGTGVFDEQFF; CDR3 DNA: TGTGCCAGCAGGGCCGGGACAGGGGTATTCGATGAGCAGTTCTTC
J gene: TRBJ2-5; V gene: TRBV5-1; D gene: TRBD2; clone size: NA; CDR3 protein: CASSLSSGVYQETQYF; CDR3 DNA: TGCGCCAGCAGCTTGTCTAGCGGAGTGTACCAAGAGACCCAGTACTTC
J gene: TRBJ1-2; V gene: TRBV6-5; D gene: TRBD1; clone size: NA; CDR3 protein: CASSYLDRVYGYTF; CDR3 DNA: TGTGCCAGCAGTTACCTTGACAGGGTATATGGCTACACCTTC
J gene: TRBJ1-2; V gene: TRBV9; D gene: TRBD1; clone size: NA; CDR3 protein: CASSRDRGNYGYTF; CDR3 DNA: TGTGCCAGCAGCAGGGACAGAGGTAACTATGGCTACACCTTC
J gene: TRBJ2-7; V gene: TRBV29-1; D gene: NA; clone size: few; CDR3 protein: CSVEDLHEQYF; CDR3 DNA: TGCAGCGTTGAAGATCTTCACGAGCAGTACTTC
J gene: TRBJ2-1; V gene: TRBV6-7; D gene: NA; clone size: few; CDR3 protein: CASSYGKTGQHFNEQFF; CDR3 DNA: TGTGCCAGCAGTTACGGAAAGACAGGTCAACATTTCAATGAGCAGTTCTTC
J gene: TRBJ1-4; V gene: TRBV7-6; D gene: NA; clone size: NA; CDR3 protein: CASSIRDNNNEKLFF; CDR3 DNA: TGTGCCAGCAGCATACGGGACAATAATAATGAAAAACTGTTTTTT
J gene: TRBJ2-7; V gene: TRBV29-1; D gene: NA; clone size: once; CDR3 protein: CSVVLTGASYEQYF; CDR3 DNA: TGCAGCGTTGTCCTAACAGGAGCCTCCTACGAGCAGTACTTC
J gene: TRBJ2-2; V gene: TRBV5-1; D gene: NA; clone size: NA; CDR3 protein: CASSSRTANTGELFF; CDR3 DNA: TGCGCCAGCAGCTCACGGACAGCCAACACCGGGGAGCTGTTTTTT
J gene: TRBJ2-1; V gene: TRBV11-2; D gene: NA; clone size: NA; CDR3 protein: CASSLAGLLEQFF; CDR3 DNA: TGTGCCAGCAGCTTAGCGGGACTCCTGGAGCAGTTCTTC
J gene: TRBJ2-7; V gene: TRBV6-1; D gene: TRBD2; clone size: NA; CDR3 protein: CASSGHGEREIYEQYF; CDR3 DNA: TGTGCCAGCAGTGGACACGGGGAGCGGGAGATTTACGAGCAGTACTTC
J gene: TRBJ2-7; V gene: TRBV7-2; D gene: NA; clone size: medium-sized; CDR3 protein: CASSETGKYEQYF; CDR3 DNA: TGTGCCAGCAGCGAGACCGGGAAGTACGAGCAGTACTTC
J gene: TRBJ1-4; V gene: TRBV29-1; D gene: TRBD1; clone size: NA; CDR3 protein: CSVRQGPKEKLFF; CDR3 DNA: TGCAGCGTCCGACAGGGCCCCAAGGAAAAACTGTTTTTT
J gene: TRBJ2-7; V gene: TRBV28; D gene: TRBD2; clone size: NA; CDR3 protein: CASSLSAGGYEQYF; CDR3 DNA: TGTGCCAGCAGTTTATCAGCGGGAGGGTACGAGCAGTACTTC
J gene: TRBJ1-2; V gene: TRBV9; D gene: NA; clone size: NA; CDR3 protein: CASSGRNNYGYTF; CDR3 DNA: TGTGCCAGCAGCGGCAGGAACAACTATGGCTACACCTTC
J gene: TRBJ1-1; V gene: TRBV19; D gene: NA; clone size: NA; CDR3 protein: CASSRTETLGTEAFF; CDR3 DNA: TGTGCCAGTAGTAGAACAGAGACCCTCGGAACTGAAGCTTTCTTT
J gene: TRBJ2-3; V gene: TRBV11-1; D gene: NA; clone size: NA; CDR3 protein: CASSPGVLPGVDTQYF; CDR3 DNA: TGTGCCAGCAGCCCGGGGGTACTACCGGGGGTAGATACGCAGTATTTT
J gene: TRBJ2-5; V gene: TRBV2; D gene: NA; clone size: NA; CDR3 protein: CASRGFQGSRTQYF; CDR3 DNA: TGTGCCAGCAGGGGTTTTCAGGGGTCACGGACCCAGTACTTC
J gene: TRBJ2-7; V gene: TRBV7-8; D gene: TRBD2; clone size: once; CDR3 protein: CASSTGLAGSYEQYF; CDR3 DNA: TGTGCCAGCAGCACGGGACTAGCGGGATCCTACGAGCAGTACTTC
J gene: TRBJ2-1; V gene: TRBV28; D gene: TRBD2; clone size: NA; CDR3 protein: CASSPQTSGKSPYNEQFF; CDR3 DNA: TGTGCCAGCAGCCCCCAGACTAGCGGGAAATCACCCTACAATGAGCAGTTCTTC
J gene: TRBJ2-7; V gene: TRBV5-8; D gene: TRBD1; clone size: NA; CDR3 protein: CASIHRDRVSYEQYF; CDR3 DNA: TGTGCCAGCATACACCGGGACAGGGTATCCTACGAGCAGTACTTC
J gene: TRBJ2-5; V gene: TRBV5-1; D gene: NA; clone size: NA; CDR3 protein: CASSLDAEETQYF; CDR3 DNA: TGCGCCAGCAGCTTGGATGCGGAAGAGACCCAGTACTTC
J gene: TRBJ1-1; V gene: TRBV5-4; D gene: NA; clone size: NA; CDR3 protein: CASSPVGSSNTEAFF; CDR3 DNA: TGTGCCAGCAGCCCCGTAGGGAGCTCGAACACTGAAGCTTTCTTT
J gene: TRBJ2-5; V gene: TRBV5-1; D gene: NA; clone size: NA; CDR3 protein: CASREQAGETQYF; CDR3 DNA: TGCGCCAGCAGGGAGCAAGCGGGAGAGACCCAGTACTTC
J gene: TRBJ2-2; V gene: TRBV7-9; D gene: TRBD1; clone size: NA; CDR3 protein: CATPGQVNTGELFF; CDR3 DNA: TGTGCCACCCCGGGACAGGTCAACACCGGGGAGCTGTTTTTT
J gene: TRBJ1-5; V gene: TRBV7-2; D gene: NA; clone size: NA; CDR3 protein: CASSSRDSQPQHF; CDR3 DNA: TGTGCCAGCAGCTCCCGAGACAGTCAGCCCCAGCATTTT